These 26 T cell receptor beta chains were sequenced from one sample in a study of blood T cell repertoires in COVID-19. Some clones are missing from TCRdb's copy, which holds only in-frame ones; the method was immunoSEQ multiplex PCR. Seen here are approximately 110,000 clones, about 83% observed once, and the top ten hold approximately 5%. Sequencing input: peripheral blood. These receptor sequences come from a human donor in a cohort sampled during active COVID-19.

The V gene is TRBV7-2, the J gene TRBJ1-6; the match to TRBD1 covers 7 bases. The CDR3 is 17 amino acids. Germline V gives CDR1 SGHTA, CDR2 FQGNSA. V lost 1 base and J lost 0; bases outside the gene matches: 3. The CDR3 DNA follows: TGTGCCAGCAGCTTAGACAGGGGTGTCTCCTATAATTCACCCCTCCACTTT. Translation gives CASSLDRGVSYNSPLHF.

This sequence joins TRBV30 and TRBJ2-4, with D tentatively TRBD2 (6 bases). This CDR3 has 12 residues. Trimming shortened V by 4 bases and J by 11 bases, and 15 bases separated the two germline ends. Per the germline V gene, CDR1 is GTSNPN and CDR2 is SVGIG (reference sequence). The CDR3 loop is CAWIVTSRLQYF. The CDR3 DNA is TGTGCCTGGATCGTTACTAGCCGCCTTCAGTACTTC.

The CDR3 protein is CAICGTVNSPLHF. CDR3 DNA: TGTGCCATCTGCGGGACAGTAAATTCACCCCTCCACTTT. The chain links TRBV10-3 to TRBJ1-6; TRBD1 aligns across 7 bases. The CDR3 covers 13 residues. The trim removed 8 bases at V and 7 bases at J, leaving 5 bases unmatched. CDR1 and CDR2 from the germline V gene are ENHRY and SYGVKD.

This clone was recorded only once. J is TRBJ2-1 and V is TRBV7-6; a weak D match, TRBD2 (5 bases). Germline V gives CDR1 SGHVS, CDR2 FNYEAQ. V lost 1 base, J lost 9 bases, and 10 bases lay in between. The CDR3 is made up of 13 amino acids. CDR3 protein: CASSLERVAEQFF. The CDR3 DNA follows: TGTGCCAGCAGCTTAGAGAGGGTGGCTGAGCAGTTCTTC.

V and J are TRBV3-1 (or the pseudogene TRBV3-2) and TRBJ2-7; D unclear. Per germline, CDR1 LGHDT and CDR2 YNNKEL (reference sequence). The CDR3 length is 11 residues. V lost 5 bases, J lost 5 bases, and 7 bases lay in between. CDR3: CASSSTDEQYF. CDR3 sequence (DNA): TGTGCCAGCAGCTCAACGGACGAGCAGTACTTC.

This chain joins TRBV5-5 and TRBJ1-2, with 7 bases lining up with TRBD1. The V segment lost 3 bases and the J segment 4 bases; nucleotides outside the gene matches: 3. This CDR3 is 13 amino acids long. Germline CDR1 is SGHKS and CDR2 is YYEKEE (reference sequence). The CDR3 nucleotides are TGTGCCAGCAGCTCTGGGACAGCCTATGGCTACACCTTC. Translating it yields CASSSGTAYGYTF. The full variable domain, with the rest looked up from reference TRBV5-5 and TRBJ1-2, is DAGVTQSPTHLIKTRGQQVTLRCSPISGHKSVSWYQQVLGQGPQFIFQYYEKEERGRGNFPDRFSARQFPNYSSELNVNALLLGDSALYLCASSSGTAYGYTFGSGTRLTVV.

This chain joins TRBV9 and TRBJ2-7; TRBD2 might be the D (5 bases). The CDR3 spans 13 residues. Germline V lookup: CDR1 SGDLS, CDR2 YYNGEE. Deletions cut 3 bases from V and 2 bases from J, with 9 bases between. This CDR3 reads CASSGSAAYEQYF. As DNA, the CDR3 is TGTGCCAGCAGCGGTAGCGCCGCCTACGAGCAGTACTTC.

The chain employs TRBV24-1 and TRBJ2-2; no definite D call. Trimming removed 7 bases from V and 0 bases from J, with 5 bases in between. This CDR3 is 13 amino acids long. The germline V gene has CDR1 KGHDR and CDR2 SFDVKD. The CDR3 DNA is TGTGCCACCAGCCTACCGAACACCGGGGAGCTGTTTTTT. Translating it yields CATSLPNTGELFF.

This chain uses TRBV9 with TRBJ1-4; the D gene is possibly TRBD1 (6 bases). The CDR3 spans 14 residues. V was trimmed by 4 bases and J by 10 bases, leaving 17 bases between them. CDR1 and CDR2 (germline): SGDLS, YYNGEE. The CDR3 DNA reads as TGTGCCAGCAGCAAGGGGGAGGGAGAGATAAAACTGTTTTTT. Its protein is CASSKGEGEIKLFF.

This chain links TRBV20-1 with TRBJ1-1; D may be TRBD1 (6 bases). Germline values: CDR1 DFQATT, CDR2 SNEGSKA (reference sequence). The V and J ends lost 6 bases and 5 bases respectively, with 10 bases between them. The CDR3 sequence is 11 residues long. CDR3 sequence (DNA): TGCAGTGCGGGGGCGTGGACTGAAGCTTTCTTT. It codes for CSAGAWTEAFF.

The chain carries TRBV5-5 and TRBJ1-1; 8 bases map to TRBD1. The V segment lost 5 bases and the J segment 4 bases; nucleotides outside the gene matches: 10. Germline CDR1 is SGHKS and CDR2 is YYEKEE (reference sequence). This CDR3 is 15 amino acids long. The CDR3 nucleotides read TGTGCCAGCAGAGTCACGCAGGGGGCGGCCACTGAAGCTTTCTTT. Its translation: CASRVTQGAATEAFF. The variable domain in full, completed from reference TRBV5-5 and TRBJ1-1, reads DAGVTQSPTHLIKTRGQQVTLRCSPISGHKSVSWYQQVLGQGPQFIFQYYEKEERGRGNFPDRFSARQFPNYSSELNVNALLLGDSALYLCASRVTQGAATEAFFGQGTRLTVV.

This clone was seen just once. This chain connects TRBV7-3 to TRBJ2-6; 9 bases match TRBD2. Looked up from germline, CDR1 is SGHTA and CDR2 is FQGTGA. CDR3 length equals 19 residues. Losses at the gene ends were 5 bases for V and 0 bases for J; bases not matched to a gene: 11. The CDR3 reads CASSPTSGGLSSGANVLTF. CDR3 DNA sequence: TGTGCCAGCAGCCCAACCAGCGGGGGGCTGAGCTCTGGGGCCAACGTCCTGACTTTC.

The chain uses TRBV11-3 and TRBJ2-1; 7 positions match TRBD1. CDR1 is SGHNT and CDR2 is YENEEA in the germline V gene. The CDR3 spans 14 residues. Germline trimming cut 2 bases from V and 4 bases from J; bases unmatched to any gene: 2. The CDR3 region is CASSLRQGYNEQFF. The CDR3, as DNA: TGTGCCAGCAGCTTAAGACAGGGATACAATGAGCAGTTCTTC.

The rearrangement joins TRBV9 to TRBJ2-2; 11 nucleotides line up with TRBD2. V lost 4 bases and J lost 7; bases outside the gene matches: 6. The germline V gene encodes CDR1 SGDLS and CDR2 YYNGEE. The CDR3 length is 15 residues. CDR3 residues: CASSPSSGRGGELFF. The DNA of the CDR3 is TGTGCCAGCAGCCCAAGTAGCGGGAGGGGCGGGGAGCTGTTTTTT.

The genes are TRBV9 and TRBJ1-3; D is uncertain. From germline, CDR1 is SGDLS and CDR2 YYNGEE. Trimming removed 5 bases from V and 4 bases from J, with 4 bases in between. CDR3 length: 11 amino acids. For the CDR3, the DNA is TGTGCCAGCAGTAGCGGAAACACCATATATTTT. This encodes CASSSGNTIYF.

This chain joins TRBV24-1 and TRBJ2-5, with D possibly being TRBD1 (6 bases). The germline CDR1 and CDR2 sequences are KGHDR and SFDVKD. V was clipped by 7 bases and J by 4 bases, with 18 bases between them. The CDR3 has 15 residues. CDR3 nucleotides: TGTGCCACCAGCGTAAGAGTGGCAGGGGCAGAGACCCAGTACTTC. Translated: CATSVRVAGAETQYF.

At least ten counts were recorded for this clone. The V call is TRBV7-9, the J call TRBJ2-7; TRBD1 matches 7 bases. Germline assignment: CDR1 SEHNR and CDR2 FQNEAQ (reference sequence). The V segment lost 0 bases and the J segment 6 bases; nucleotides outside the gene matches: 2. CDR3 length equals 13 residues. CDR3 in amino acids: CASSLAYRGEQYF. The CDR3 DNA is TGTGCCAGCAGCTTAGCCTACAGGGGCGAGCAGTACTTC. The full variable domain, with the rest looked up from reference TRBV7-9 and TRBJ2-7, is DTGVSQNPRHKITKRGQNVTFRCDPISEHNRLYWYRQTLGQGPEFLTYFQNEAQLEKSRLLSDRFSAERPKGSFSTLEIQRTEQGDSAMYLCASSLAYRGEQYFGPGTRLTVT.

This sequence joins TRBV28 and TRBJ1-5, with TRBD1 matching over 9 bases. Germline V CDR1 and CDR2: MDHEN, SYDVKM. V dropped 6 bases and J dropped 7; count of bases not matched to a gene: 7. CDR3 length: 14 residues. This CDR3 reads CASSPTGGFQPQHF. The CDR3 nucleotides are TGTGCCAGCAGCCCGACAGGGGGATTCCAGCCCCAGCATTTT.

The J gene is TRBJ2-5, the V gene TRBV7-9, with 9 bases identical to TRBD1. The CDR3 is 18 residues long. Unmatched junction bases numbered 10, after V lost 0 bases and J lost 2 bases. In germline, CDR1 is SEHNR, CDR2 FQNEAQ (reference sequence). CDR3 residues: CASSLALYRDRDQETQYF. In nucleotides, the CDR3 is TGTGCCAGCAGCTTAGCTCTCTACCGGGACAGGGATCAAGAGACCCAGTACTTC.

This sequence joins TRBV7-2 and TRBJ2-3; D ambiguous. This CDR3 comprises 14 residues. Trimming removed 1 base from V and 4 bases from J, with 9 bases in between. Germline CDR1 SGHTA, CDR2 FQGNSA. In DNA, the CDR3 is TGTGCCAGCAGCTTAGGAAACCGAGCAGATACGCAGTATTTT. It codes for CASSLGNRADTQYF.

The CDR3 sequence: CAGRQPPPYF. The CDR3 nucleotides are TGTGCCGGCCGACAGCCTCCTCCGTATTTT. V is TRBV27 and J is TRBJ2-3; D may be TRBD1 (5 bases). Trimming shortened V by 11 bases and J by 14 bases, and 17 bases separated the two germline ends. The CDR3 is made up of 10 amino acids. Germline V CDR1 and CDR2: MNHEY, SMNVEV (reference sequence).

The V gene is TRBV27, the J gene TRBJ2-1, with 7 bases that match TRBD2. V lost 4 bases to trimming and J lost 4 bases; unmatched junction nucleotides: 7. This CDR3 contains 15 residues. Germline lookup yields CDR1 MNHEY and CDR2 SMNVEV (reference sequence). The CDR3 DNA reads TGTGCCAGCAGTTATAGCGCGGGAGAATACAATGAGCAGTTCTTC. Its protein is CASSYSAGEYNEQFF.

The V gene is TRBV19, the J gene TRBJ1-1; the D is unclear. The germline CDR1 and CDR2 sequences are LNHDA and SQIVND (reference sequence). The CDR3 consists of 14 residues. The ends were cut back, 6 bases at V and 7 bases at J, with 18 bases in the middle. CDR3: CASREGGSRLEAFF. Here the CDR3 DNA reads TGTGCCAGTAGGGAAGGAGGTTCCCGTCTTGAAGCTTTCTTT. Complete variable domain (other parts from reference TRBV19 and TRBJ1-1): DGGITQSPKYLFRKEGQNVTLSCEQNLNHDAMYWYRQDPGQGLRLIYYSQIVNDFQKGDIAEGYSVSREKKESFPLTVTSAQKNPTAFYLCASREGGSRLEAFFGQGTRLTVV.

This chain uses TRBV6-5 with TRBJ2-2; a possible D gene is TRBD1 (6 bases). This CDR3 has 16 amino acids. V was pared by 4 bases and J by 6 bases, with 18 bases between. Germline V gene data show CDR1 as MNHEY and CDR2 as SVGAGI. In DNA form, the CDR3 reads TGTGCCAGCAGTTCACCGGGACAAGGCAACTCCGGGGAGCTGTTTTTT. Translated: CASSSPGQGNSGELFF.

The chain carries TRBV11-2 and TRBJ2-4; TRBD2 matches 10 bases. The CDR3 spans 17 residues. The junction had 11 bases not matched to a gene; V was cut back by 1 base and J by 8 bases. Per the germline V gene, CDR1 is SGHAT and CDR2 is FQNNGV. CDR3 DNA: TGTGCCAGCAGCTTAGGTTTAGCGGGAGGTCCCAGGGACATTCAGTACTTC. Residues: CASSLGLAGGPRDIQYF.

This clone occurred a few times. The V call is TRBV6-6, the J call TRBJ2-3, with 8 bases identical to TRBD2. The CDR3 loop spans 18 amino acids. CDR1 and CDR2 from the germline V gene are MNHNY and SVGAGI (reference sequence). V lost 5 bases and J lost 3; bases outside the gene matches: 16. CDR3 sequence (DNA): TGTGCCAGCAGTAGATCGAGCTGGATAGCGGGACCTACAGATACGCAGTATTTT. The encoded protein is CASSRSSWIAGPTDTQYF.